This TCR beta chain originates from a study of PD-1 blockade in classical Hodgkin lymphoma (dated by TCRdb to the early 2020s). Regarding the study in general: Nivolumab dosing was 3 mg/kg intravenously every 2 weeks, continuing until either disease progression or unacceptable toxicity. The study used CyTOF and TCR beta sequencing to define a peripheral blood immune signature of response to PD-1 blockade in classical Hodgkin lymphoma. What the authors observed across the whole study: Baseline TCR diversity was reported as lower in newly diagnosed patients than in healthy donors, and lower still in relapsed/refractory patients. Only a single clinical trial cohort was studied, and what caused the repertoire differences, possibly disease activity or prior therapy, remained undefined. CD4+ but not CD8+ TCR diversity rose significantly by C4D1 (p=0.0027 vs p=0.16), most apparent in complete responders (p=0.02). Lower diversity was seen in patients whose nivolumab began less than 1 year after ASCT, and these patients were left out of later analyses so that immune reconstitution would not confound the results. Trial patients with a complete response had baseline diversity similar to that of newly diagnosed patients, while partial responders and progressors had significantly lower diversity.

Sample time point, as interpreted from the label and publication: cycle 1 day 1 (C1D1), immediately before nivolumab initiation. Relapse after autologous stem cell transplantation had occurred in all trial patients, and cohorts A, B and C were distinguished by prior brentuximab vedotin exposure. The trial cohort comprised about 60 patients with relapsed/refractory classical Hodgkin lymphoma whose best overall responses were complete response, partial response or progressive disease. In the multi-cohort phase II CheckMate 205 trial, trial patients received single-agent nivolumab. An independent review committee assessed best overall response by applying the 2007 International Working Group response criteria. Trial PBMCs were collected just before the start of nivolumab (C1D1) and during therapy at cycle 2 day 1 and cycle 4 day 1. Peripheral blood was collected in 8 mL Vacutainer Cell Preparation Tubes, from which PBMCs were isolated by centrifugation and then cryopreserved.

Genomic DNA was isolated using the Qiagen DNeasy kit from unsorted PBMCs as well as from negatively selected CD4+ and CD8+ fractions. TCR beta CDR3 regions were amplified by immunoSEQ multiplex PCR using primers annealing to V and J segments. Amplification bias was minimized using a synthetic immune receptor repertoire, and residual bias was removed computationally after sequencing. From the authors' description of their analysis: Custom Python scripts were used to quantify repertoire diversity as the Shannon entropy index. Unsorted, CD4+ and CD8+ repertoires were analyzed separately, except in combined analyses where CD4+ and CD8+ sequences were merged in silico. Clonal expansion was defined as a frequency increase of at least 2-fold after treatment compared with C1D1, and clones undetected at baseline were assigned a pseudocount of 0.5. Singleton clones were defined as clones with 0 or 1 copy at C1D1, and non-singleton clones were defined as clones with 2 or more copies. Clones expanded in unsorted samples were annotated as CD4+, CD8+ or unknown by matching protein sequences in sorted samples from the same patient. Diversity changes from C1D1 to C4D1 were tested in paired samples using Wilcoxon tests. Held by TCRdb, this immuneACCESS table contains in-frame sequences only and omits some clones. Under half of the omission traces to an unresolved V gene where checked; the cause of the rest is unknown. Clone size and the V and J calls come from that table; the DNA yielded D and trimming. Across this sample there are roughly 13,000 clones, with 75% to 90% seen only once. The ten largest clonotypes hold around 25% of the sample.

Comments on this clone: Its antigen is not yet known. Per-nucleotide qualities are absent, and no much larger clonotype sits a single base away.

Trimming removed 4 bases from V and 2 bases from J; the gene matches leave 2 bases unexplained. From its cysteine to its phenylalanine, the CDR3 spans 13 amino acids. The entry retains the CDR3 DNA only, 39 bases that are in frame from base 1. The germline V gene (reference sequence) gives CDR1 as SGHNT and CDR2 as YYREEE. The V and J genes are TRBV5-4 and TRBJ2-7, with TRBD1 matching 8 junction bases. The specimen comprised peripheral blood mononuclear cells (PBMCs), sampled at baseline. The sequence was collected from a human donor with classical Hodgkin lymphoma. CDR3 region: CASSRTGTYEQYF. At the DNA level, the sequence is TGTGCCAGCAGCAGGACAGGGACCTACGAGCAGTACTTC.